The 7 T cell receptor beta chains in this list originate from one sample, sequenced in a study of blood T cell repertoires in COVID-19 (TCRdb year 2020). The method behind the library was the immunoSEQ multiplex PCR assay. The clones in this table, taken by TCRdb from immuneACCESS, are in-frame only. Not every clone is retained; where verified, under half of the shortfall comes from an unresolved V gene, and the cause of the rest is unknown. This sample comprises 120,000 or so clones, approximately 87% of them detected only once. 6% to 9.5% of the sample belongs to the ten largest clones. Sequenced: peripheral blood. The receptors originated from a man aged 65-85 years who had recovered from COVID-19.

The chain couples TRBV5-1 to TRBJ2-1; TRBD2 agrees at 12 bases. CDR3 size: 16 residues. V was clipped by 0 bases and J by 6 bases; unmatched bases: 4. Per germline, CDR1 SGHRS and CDR2 YFSETQ. The CDR3 nucleotides read TGCGCCAGCAGCTTGGTGACTAGCGGGAGAGGCAATGAGCAGTTCTTC. This sequence encodes CASSLVTSGRGNEQFF.

The table lists this clone with a few counts. V gene TRBV20-1 combines with J gene TRBJ1-5; D gene unclear. This CDR3 is 10 amino acids long. CDR1 and CDR2 (germline): DFQATT, SNEGSKA (reference sequence). V lost 6 bases and J 11 bases, leaving 11 bases between the germline ends. The CDR3 coding sequence is TGCAGTGCGCTCACGGGGACCCAGCATTTT. It specifies CSALTGTQHF.

This clone is labeled large. The chain carries TRBV20-1 and TRBJ1-2; possible D gene TRBD1, 6 bases. Per germline, CDR1 DFQATT and CDR2 SNEGSKA (reference sequence). There are 14 residues in the CDR3. V lost 3 bases and J 3 bases, leaving 14 bases between the germline ends. CDR3 loop: CSASMGKGDYGYTF. Here the CDR3 DNA reads TGCAGTGCTAGTATGGGGAAGGGGGACTATGGCTACACCTTC.

This chain connects TRBV5-4 to TRBJ2-1, with 8 bases fitting TRBD2. The CDR3 loop spans 16 amino acids. J gave up 7 bases and V 4 bases, and 13 bases lay outside the gene matches. The germline CDR1 and CDR2 sequences are SGHNT and YYREEE (reference sequence). CDR3 in amino acids: CASSRGLDEVPNEQFF. In nucleotides, the CDR3 is TGTGCCAGCAGCAGGGGACTAGACGAAGTACCTAATGAGCAGTTCTTC.

This chain joins TRBV6-5 and TRBJ1-2, with TRBD1 as a possible D gene (5 bases). V dropped 6 bases and J dropped 4 bases, with 12 bases sitting between them. CDR1 and CDR2 (germline): MNHEY, SVGAGI. The CDR3 covers 13 residues. The CDR3 nucleotides are TGTGCCAGCAGCCCCCGGGGGACCTATGGCTACACCTTC. Translating it yields CASSPRGTYGYTF.

The chain uses TRBV5-1 and TRBJ1-1; D gene ambiguous. Trimming cost V 4 bases and J 4 bases, with 17 bases left between them. CDR3 length: 15 amino acids. The germline V gene encodes CDR1 SGHRS and CDR2 YFSETQ. DNA of the CDR3: TGCGCCAGCAGCCCAGACTTTACTCTGGGCACTGAAGCTTTCTTT. This encodes CASSPDFTLGTEAFF.

The table lists this clone with a few counts. This sequence joins TRBV20-1 and TRBJ1-1; D call uncertain. Germline loops: CDR1 DFQATT, CDR2 SNEGSKA (reference sequence). The CDR3 has 11 residues. The DNA for the CDR3 is TGCGTAACCCCGCGGAACACTGAAGCTTTCTTT. This encodes CVTPRNTEAFF.